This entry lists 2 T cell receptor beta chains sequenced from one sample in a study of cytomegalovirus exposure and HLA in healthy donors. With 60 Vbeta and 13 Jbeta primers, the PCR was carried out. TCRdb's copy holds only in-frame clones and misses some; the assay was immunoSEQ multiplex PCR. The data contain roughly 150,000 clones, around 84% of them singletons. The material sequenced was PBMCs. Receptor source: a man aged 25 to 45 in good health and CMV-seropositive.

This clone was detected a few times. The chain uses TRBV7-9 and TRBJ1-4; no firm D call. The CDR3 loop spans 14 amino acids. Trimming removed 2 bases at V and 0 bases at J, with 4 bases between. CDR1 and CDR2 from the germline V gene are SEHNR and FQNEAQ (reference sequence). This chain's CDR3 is CASSLQATNEKLFF. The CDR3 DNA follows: TGTGCCAGCAGCTTACAGGCAACTAATGAAAAACTGTTTTTT.

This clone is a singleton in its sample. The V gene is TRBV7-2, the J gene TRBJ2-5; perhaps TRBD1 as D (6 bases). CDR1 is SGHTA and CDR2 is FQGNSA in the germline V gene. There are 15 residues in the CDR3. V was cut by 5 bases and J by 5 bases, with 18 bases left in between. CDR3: CASSPNRAVGETQYF. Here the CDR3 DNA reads TGTGCCAGCAGCCCAAACAGGGCAGTAGGGGAGACCCAGTACTTC. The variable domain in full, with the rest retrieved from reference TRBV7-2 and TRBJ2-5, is GAGVSQSPSNKVTEKGKDVELRCDPISGHTALYWYRQSLGQGLEFLIYFQGNSAPDKSGLPSDRFSAERTGGSVSTLTIQRTQQEDSAVYLCASSPNRAVGETQYFGPGTRLLVL.